This T cell receptor beta chain is from a study of cytomegalovirus exposure and HLA in healthy donors (TCRdb year 2017). The study in broad terms: According to an earlier analysis of a few hundred of the donors, some 180 million T cells yielded 117 million unique TCR beta sequences and about 300 Gb of sequence data. An early release covering over 500 HLA-typed donors comprised 250 to 350 gigabases of sequencing data and 65 million to 100 million unique TCR sequences. Of the roughly 410 genotyped donors, 81% were placed in the genetic ancestry cluster associated with self-reported Caucasian donors. The study aimed to test whether signatures of past pathogen exposure could be identified by cataloging public T cell receptors. The study used immunosequencing to profile the T cell repertoires of several hundred subjects and linked those repertoires to cytomegalovirus serostatus. Along with the approximately 700-subject first cohort, a separate validation cohort of more than 90 different subjects was used. To predict cytomegalovirus infection status, the study brought together high-throughput TCR immunosequencing, statistical association of individual TCRs with disease status, and machine learning. A later analysis re-examined previously published TCR beta repertoires from roughly 650 donors and added high-resolution HLA genotyping to investigate patterns of TCR occurrence. Rather than using new phenotypic data, the later analysis identified candidate immune exposures from TCR beta sequences and from how often those sequences occurred across donors. An earlier analysis of around 580 of the donors used high-throughput TCR beta sequencing to judge whether each TCR beta V gene segment behaved as functional or pseudogenic. Donor age, sex, ethnicity and CMV serostatus were collected together with the repertoire data. A later genetic analysis took genome-wide SNP genotypes for about 55% of the 666 donors and used that subset as a discovery cohort. Every discovery cohort repertoire had been produced on one sequencing platform. HLA typing covered class I and class II loci at four-digit resolution. Typing coverage differed by locus: A, B, C, DRB1 and DQB1 were typed in roughly 620-630 donors, DQA1 in about 500, DPA1 in 600 to 610, and DPB1 in approximately 450. Because of strong linkage in the cohort, four to six DR-DQ haplotypes were treated as single units for association and clustering. On average, roughly 250,000 unique TCR beta nucleotide sequences were sequenced per donor among 398 genotyped donors of the cohort, with 15% to 20% of those sequences being non-productive. What the authors observed across the whole study: Presence/absence analyses assumed roughly uniform sequencing depth across donors, an assumption that may not hold. A cluster of highly shared sequence variants was judged likely to represent a technical artifact of the sequencing pipeline. The study gave a list of some 150 TCR beta chains associated with cytomegalovirus. Over 15 rarely observed V segments, including chromosome 9 orphons, were excluded from the earlier analysis of about 600 of the donors because counts were too low. According to the authors, the approach could potentially be generalized to other disease states and immunological phenotypes. Compared with the approximately 670-donor mean, donors in an Asian-associated ancestry cluster had fewer N-insertions in productive TCRs, according to a later genetic analysis. In a later analysis, several top co-occurrence clusters were reported to appear linked to parvovirus B19, influenza, CMV and Epstein-Barr virus. An earlier analysis of some 590 of the donors showed that most TCR beta V segments appeared in productive rearrangements either about 87% or about 30% of the time, which broadly matched IMGT annotations. In a later analysis, HLA-associated TCR beta chains were found to be more clonally expanded and to have lower generation probabilities than equally common non-associated chains. Because HLA typing was unavailable for some donors at each locus, only the typed subset was used in association tests. Linkage disequilibrium might explain the correlated functional status among segregating V segments, but an unknown experimental factor could not be ruled out. A further reported finding was that TCR beta sequences accurately predicted the HLA-A and HLA-B alleles for most subjects in the first cohort. The 87-base-pair reads could not distinguish some IMGT-functional V segments, including TRBV6-2 and TRBV6-3, so those segments were excluded. For the cohort, immune exposure information was limited to CMV serostatus. Specific HLA alleles were associated with 18,000 or so TCR beta sequences at a false discovery rate of 0.05 in a later analysis. Most CMV-associated TCR beta chains appeared to be HLA-restricted in a later analysis, and the HLA associations seemed to be driven largely by CMV exposure. The classifier was reported to diagnose cytomegalovirus status with high specificity and sensitivity in both the original cohort and the validation cohort. A later genetic analysis associated a missense DCLRE1C variant with V-gene and J-gene trimming of TCR beta chains, and an independent cohort replicated the association. According to a later analysis, TCR association rates differed among HLA loci, with DRB1 alleles showing the most associated TCRs and HLA-C alleles showing the fewest. When HLA alleles, especially DR and DQ, strongly co-occurred, TCR associations were difficult to assign to individual alleles. Most TCR sequences were observed very rarely across donors, whereas some public TCRs were present in many individuals. In vitro tests confirmed that a few of the cytomegalovirus-associated TCR beta chains recognize cytomegalovirus antigens. The cohort was sequenced for TCR beta chains only, and without alpha or paired-chain data the features that could be detected were limited.

Concerning this clone itself: Its specific antigen is unknown. The record has no base qualities; no much larger clone is one base away.

In total, 666 healthy bone marrow donors made up the cohort. All cohort members were sampled while nominally healthy, although unrecorded immune exposures were likely present. The donor was CMV seronegative and belonged to the group of several hundred seronegative cohort members. Each donor provided a peripheral blood sample, and peripheral blood mononuclear cells were used for TCR beta sequencing. The Qiagen DNeasy Blood Extraction Kit was used to extract genomic DNA from the blood cell samples. At the junction V is shortened by 0 bases and J by 4 bases, with 12 bases in between. The germline V gene encodes CDR1 LGHNA and CDR2 YSLEER. The CDR3 runs 15 residues from the cysteine to the phenylalanine. Only the CDR3 portion is preserved as DNA: 45 bases, with reading frame beginning at the first base. Library construction relied on the immunoSEQ multiplex PCR assay. For the multiplex PCR, a mixture combining 60 forward primers for TCR Vbeta segments and 13 reverse primers for TCR Jbeta segments was used. The CDR3 region of rearranged TCR beta genes was amplified from genomic DNA with a multiplex PCR assay. On the Illumina HiSeq System, the amplified TCR beta libraries were sequenced as 87-base-pair reads. The authors' pipeline ran thus. A later analysis counted about 80 million unique TCR beta chains across the 550 to 800 repertoires, and some 12 million of these chains were shared by at least two donors. To remove PCR and sequencing errors, raw reads were error-corrected and collapsed into unique sequences using a nearest-neighbor algorithm that merged closely related sequences. Alignment of CDR3 sequences to IMGT reference sequences was used to assign V, D and J gene segments. For a sequence to be retained, a match of at least six nucleotides to both a V gene segment and a J gene segment was required. Rearrangements were classified as productive when the CDR3 lacked stop codons and remained in frame with V and J, and all other rearrangements were classified as non-productive. Following IMGT convention, CDR3 was defined as the stretch from the second conserved V-encoded cysteine to the conserved J-encoded phenylalanine. In an earlier analysis of more than 550 of the donors, sequences lacking an unambiguous match to a single V gene segment were excluded. In an earlier analysis of approximately 560 of the donors, a V segment was called functional when productive rearrangements were above 56.7%, and segregating when the standard deviation between donors exceeded 5%. To diagnose cytomegalovirus status from the catalog of TCR beta chain sequences, a statistical classification framework was built. A later analysis assigned V and J genes by comparing TCR nucleotide sequences with IMGT/GENE-DB human TR gene sequences. The TCRdist pipeline was used in a later analysis to assign CDR3 sequences and most-parsimonious VDJ recombination scenarios. In a later analysis, every TCR beta chain was defined by the combination of its CDR3 amino acid sequence and its V-gene family, and reads without a unique V-gene family were dropped. In a later analysis, several hundred highly shared, low-generation-probability nucleotide sequences were removed to address suspected cross-contamination and a sequencing artifact. For each public chain, a later analysis derived a clonal expansion index from normalized ranks of inferred template counts within each repertoire. In a later analysis, generation probabilities were computed with a VDJ recombination model fitted to out-of-frame rearrangements, and the resulting probabilities were checked against IGoR. A later analysis scored TCR-TCR, TCR-HLA and TCR-CMV co-occurrence with hypergeometric tests, applying a repertoire-size bias correction to TCR pairs. To estimate false discovery rates, a later analysis permuted the HLA or CMV assignments 20 times. In a later analysis, co-occurring TCRs were grouped using DBSCAN, and TCRdist sequence similarity was added for clustering within HLA-allele-positive subsets. Repertoires with fewer than 30,000 or more than 120,000 public chains, plus five repertoires with anomalous nucleotide sharing, were excluded from co-occurrence clustering. The table was pulled from immuneACCESS by TCRdb, which kept in-frame rearrangements only. Such tables lose some clones; where checked, under half of the loss comes from unresolved V genes, and the rest has no known cause. V and J calls and clone size come straight from that table; D and trimming were deduced from the DNA. Recorded for this sample are fewer than 90,000 clones; roughly 80% of them occurred a single time. The ten largest clones capture over 1.1% of the sample.

The chain employs TRBV4-3 and TRBJ1-1, with the D gene not confidently named. The receptor was derived from a male donor in good health and CMV-seronegative. Sequencing input: PBMCs. The DNA sequence is as follows: TGCGCCAGCAGCCAAGATTACGACGGGAGCACTGAAGCTTTCTTT. This yields the protein CASSQDYDGSTEAFF.